This T cell receptor (beta chain) was identified during a study of cytomegalovirus exposure and HLA in healthy donors. General study points: Cytomegalovirus-associated TCR beta chains were listed, numbering 150 to 200.

Details on this clone: The antigen remains undetermined.

The PCR was carried out with 60 Vbeta primers and 13 Jbeta primers. TCRdb's table, derived via immunoSEQ multiplex PCR, lists solely in-frame clones and lacks some. This sample has 150,000 to 200,000 clones, with roughly 74% found just once. Germline V CDR1 and CDR2: SNHLY, FYNNEI. V shed 11 bases and J 1 base; nucleotides not matched to a gene: 12. CDR3 length equals 15 residues. The chain joins TRBV2 to TRBJ2-3; 7 nucleotides line up with TRBD2. This receptor was obtained from a woman aged 25 to 39 in good health and CMV-seropositive. Sequences were obtained from PBMCs. CDR3 residues: CAVLVVGGGTDTQYF. In nucleotides, the CDR3 is TGTGCCGTTCTGGTTGTGGGAGGGGGCACAGATACGCAGTATTTT.